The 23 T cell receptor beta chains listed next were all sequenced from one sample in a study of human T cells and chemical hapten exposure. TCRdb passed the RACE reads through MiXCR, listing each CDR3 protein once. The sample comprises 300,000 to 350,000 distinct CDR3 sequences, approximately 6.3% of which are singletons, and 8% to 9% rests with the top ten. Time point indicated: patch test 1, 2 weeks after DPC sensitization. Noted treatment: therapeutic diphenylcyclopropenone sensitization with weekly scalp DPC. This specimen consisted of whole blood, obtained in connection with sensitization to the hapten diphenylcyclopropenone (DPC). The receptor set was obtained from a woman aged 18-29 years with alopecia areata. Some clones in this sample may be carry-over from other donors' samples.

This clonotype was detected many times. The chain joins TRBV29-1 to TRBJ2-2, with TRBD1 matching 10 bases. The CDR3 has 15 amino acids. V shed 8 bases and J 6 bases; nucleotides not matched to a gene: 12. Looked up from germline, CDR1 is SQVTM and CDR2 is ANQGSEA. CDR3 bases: TGCAGCTTTAAGAGTGGGACAGGGGAGGCCGGGGAGCTGTTTTTT. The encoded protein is CSFKSGTGEAGELFF.

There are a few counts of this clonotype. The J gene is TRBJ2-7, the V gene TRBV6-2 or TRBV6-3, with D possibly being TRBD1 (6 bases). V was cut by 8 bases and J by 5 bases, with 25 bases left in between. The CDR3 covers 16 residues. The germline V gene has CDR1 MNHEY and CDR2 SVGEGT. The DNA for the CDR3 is TGTGCCAGCCGCTGGGTAGGGGGTACAGAGGACCACGAGCAGTACTTC. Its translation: CASRWVGGTEDHEQYF.

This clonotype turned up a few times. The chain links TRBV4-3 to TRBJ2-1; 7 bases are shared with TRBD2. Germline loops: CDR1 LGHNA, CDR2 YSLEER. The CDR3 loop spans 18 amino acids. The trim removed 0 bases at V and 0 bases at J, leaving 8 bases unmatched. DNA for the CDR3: TGCGCCAGCAGCCAAGATACTAGACCGGGGGGCTCCTACAATGAGCAGTTCTTC. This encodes CASSQDTRPGGSYNEQFF.

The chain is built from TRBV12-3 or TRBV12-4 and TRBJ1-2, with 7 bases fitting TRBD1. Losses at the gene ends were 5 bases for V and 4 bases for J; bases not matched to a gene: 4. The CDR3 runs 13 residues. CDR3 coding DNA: TGTGCCAGCAGTAAGACAGGGAGCTATGGCTACACCTTC. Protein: CASSKTGSYGYTF.

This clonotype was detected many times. CDR3 protein: CASSYFPHWTKTSGANVLTF. The CDR3 DNA reads as TGTGCCAGCAGTTACTTCCCGCACTGGACGAAAACATCTGGGGCCAACGTCCTGACTTTC. V is TRBV6-2 or TRBV6-3 and J is TRBJ2-6; D ambiguous. The germline V gene encodes CDR1 MNHEY and CDR2 SVGEGT. V was cut by 1 base and J by 1 base, with 20 bases left in between. The CDR3 sequence is 20 residues long.

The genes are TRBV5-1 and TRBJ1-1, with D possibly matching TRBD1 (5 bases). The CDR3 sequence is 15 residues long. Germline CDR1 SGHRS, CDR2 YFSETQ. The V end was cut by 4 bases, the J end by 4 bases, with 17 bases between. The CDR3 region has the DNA TGCGCCAGCAGCCTCCGAGGGACTCTGACCACTGAAGCTTTCTTT. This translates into CASSLRGTLTTEAFF.

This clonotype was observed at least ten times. The CDR3 spells CASSYSKAGGRELFF. CDR3 DNA: TGTGCCAGCAGTTACTCGAAGGCCGGCGGCCGGGAGCTGTTTTTT. V gene TRBV6-5 combines with J gene TRBJ2-2; no reliable D call. Between the trimmed V and J ends, which lost 0 bases and 9 bases, there was a span of 14 bases. Germline V gene sequence: CDR1 MNHEY, CDR2 SVGAGI. The CDR3 covers 15 residues.

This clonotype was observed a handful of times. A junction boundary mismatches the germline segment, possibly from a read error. Here the CDR3 DNA reads TGTGCCAACAGCCGAGGACAGGGAGAGACCCAGTACTTC. As protein: CANSRGQGETQYF. The rearrangement joins TRBV11-1 to TRBJ2-5; 8 bases are shared with TRBD1. CDR1 and CDR2 (germline): SGHAT, FQDESV (reference sequence). The CDR3 contains 13 residues.

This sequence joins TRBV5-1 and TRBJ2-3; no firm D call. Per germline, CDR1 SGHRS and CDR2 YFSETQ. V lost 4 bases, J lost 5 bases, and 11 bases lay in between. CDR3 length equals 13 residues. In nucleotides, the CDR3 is TGCGCCAGCAGCCGATTCGACCGAGATACGCAGTATTTT. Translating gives CASSRFDRDTQYF. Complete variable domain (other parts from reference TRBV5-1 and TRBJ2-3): KAGVTQTPRYLIKTRGQQVTLSCSPISGHRSVSWYQQTPGQGLQFLFEYFSETQRNKGNFPGRFSGRQFSNSRSEMNVSTLELGDSALYLCASSRFDRDTQYFGPGTRLTVL.

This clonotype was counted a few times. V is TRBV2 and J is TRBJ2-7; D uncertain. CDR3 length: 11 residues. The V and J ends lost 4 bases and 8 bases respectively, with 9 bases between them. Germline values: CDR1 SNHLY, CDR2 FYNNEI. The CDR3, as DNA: TGTGCCAGCAGTGTGAAGGTCCAGCAGTACTTC. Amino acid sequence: CASSVKVQQYF.

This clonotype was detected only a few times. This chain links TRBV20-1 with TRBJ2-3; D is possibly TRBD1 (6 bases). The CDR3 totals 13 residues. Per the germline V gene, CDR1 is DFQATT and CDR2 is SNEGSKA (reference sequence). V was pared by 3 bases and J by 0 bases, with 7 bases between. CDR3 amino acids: CSASTGSTDTQYF. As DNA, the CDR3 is TGCAGTGCTAGCACAGGGAGCACAGATACGCAGTATTTT.

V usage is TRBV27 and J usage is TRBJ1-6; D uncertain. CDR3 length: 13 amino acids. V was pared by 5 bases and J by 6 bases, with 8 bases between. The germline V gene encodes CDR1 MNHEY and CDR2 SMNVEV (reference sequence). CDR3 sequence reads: CASSTVINSPLHF. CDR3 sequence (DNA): TGTGCCAGCAGTACCGTCATTAATTCACCCCTCCACTTT.

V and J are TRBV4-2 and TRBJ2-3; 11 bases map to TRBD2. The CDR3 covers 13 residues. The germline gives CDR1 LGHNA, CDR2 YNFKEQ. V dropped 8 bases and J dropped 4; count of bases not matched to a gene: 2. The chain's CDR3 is CASGLAGADTQYF. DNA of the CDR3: TGTGCCAGCGGACTAGCGGGTGCAGATACGCAGTATTTT.

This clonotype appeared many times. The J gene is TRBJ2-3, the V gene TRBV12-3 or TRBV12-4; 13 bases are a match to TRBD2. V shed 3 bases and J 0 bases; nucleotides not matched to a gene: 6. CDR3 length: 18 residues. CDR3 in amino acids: CASSLGRTSGGSTDTQYF. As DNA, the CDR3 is TGTGCCAGCAGTTTGGGCCGGACTAGCGGGGGAAGCACAGATACGCAGTATTTT.

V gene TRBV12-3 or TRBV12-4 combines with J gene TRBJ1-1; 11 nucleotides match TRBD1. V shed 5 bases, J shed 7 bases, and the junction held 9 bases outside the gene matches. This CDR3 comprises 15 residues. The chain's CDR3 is CASSNRDRGTGEAFF. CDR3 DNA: TGTGCCAGCAGTAACCGGGACAGGGGGACCGGTGAAGCTTTCTTT.

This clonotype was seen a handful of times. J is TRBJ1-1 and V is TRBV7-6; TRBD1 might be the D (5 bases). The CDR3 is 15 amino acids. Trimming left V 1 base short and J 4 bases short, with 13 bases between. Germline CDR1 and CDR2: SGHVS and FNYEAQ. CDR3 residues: CASSLGSQGTTEAFF. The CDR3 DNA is TGTGCCAGCAGCTTAGGTTCCCAGGGTACCACTGAAGCTTTCTTT. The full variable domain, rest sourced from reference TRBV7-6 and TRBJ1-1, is GAGVSQSPRYKVTKRGQDVALRCDPISGHVSLYWYRQALGQGPEFLTYFNYEAQQDKSGLPNDRFSAERPEGSISTLTIQRTEQRDSAMYRCASSLGSQGTTEAFFGQGTRLTVV.

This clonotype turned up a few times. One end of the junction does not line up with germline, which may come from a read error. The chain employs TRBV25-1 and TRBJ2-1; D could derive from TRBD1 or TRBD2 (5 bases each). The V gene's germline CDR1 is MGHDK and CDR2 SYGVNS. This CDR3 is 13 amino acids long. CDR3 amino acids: CASSWIQRGSLNF. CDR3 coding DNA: TGTGCCAGCAGTTGGATACAGAGGGGAAGTCTTAATTTC. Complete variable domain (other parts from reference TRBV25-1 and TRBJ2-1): EADIYQTPRYLVIGTGKKITLECSQTMGHDKMYWYQQDPGMELHLIHYSYGVNSTEKGDLSSESTVSRIRTEHFPLTLESARPSHTSQYLCASSWIQRGSLNFGPGTRLTVL.

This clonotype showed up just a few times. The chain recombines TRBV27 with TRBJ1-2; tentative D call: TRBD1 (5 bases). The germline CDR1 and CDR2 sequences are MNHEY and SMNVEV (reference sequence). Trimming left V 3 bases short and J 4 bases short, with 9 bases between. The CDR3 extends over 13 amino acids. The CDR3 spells CASSFQDSYGYTF. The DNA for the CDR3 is TGTGCCAGCAGTTTCCAAGACAGCTATGGCTACACCTTC.

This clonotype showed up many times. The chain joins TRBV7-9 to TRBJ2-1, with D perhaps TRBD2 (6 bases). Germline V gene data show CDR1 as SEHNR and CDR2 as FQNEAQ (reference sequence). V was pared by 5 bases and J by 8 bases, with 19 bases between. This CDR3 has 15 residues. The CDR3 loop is CASSRITGGVDEQFF. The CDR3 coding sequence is TGTGCCAGCAGCCGAATAACGGGCGGGGTGGATGAGCAGTTCTTC.

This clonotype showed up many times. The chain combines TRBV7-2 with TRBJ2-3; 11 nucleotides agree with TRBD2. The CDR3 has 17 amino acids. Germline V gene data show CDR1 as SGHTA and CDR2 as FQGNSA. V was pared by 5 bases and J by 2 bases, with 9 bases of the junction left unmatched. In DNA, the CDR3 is TGTGCCAGCAGCCCCCCTAGCGGGGGGCCTTCCACAGATACGCAGTATTTT. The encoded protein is CASSPPSGGPSTDTQYF.

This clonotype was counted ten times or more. Here the CDR3 reads CASSAYNSGANVLTF. The CDR3 DNA reads as TGTGCCAGCAGCGCCTACAACTCTGGGGCCAACGTCCTGACTTTC. The V gene is TRBV11-3, the J gene TRBJ2-6; no clear D gene. V lost 5 bases to trimming and J lost 0 bases, with 8 bases between them. The CDR3 covers 15 residues. CDR1 is SGHNT, CDR2 YENEEA, per germline.

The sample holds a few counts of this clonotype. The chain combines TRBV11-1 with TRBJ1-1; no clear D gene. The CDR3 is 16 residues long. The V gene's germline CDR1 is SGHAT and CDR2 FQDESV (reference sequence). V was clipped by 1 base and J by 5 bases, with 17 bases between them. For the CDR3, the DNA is TGTGCCAGCAGCTTAGAAGGAGGCGGATATGGAACTGAAGCTTTCTTT. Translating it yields CASSLEGGGYGTEAFF.

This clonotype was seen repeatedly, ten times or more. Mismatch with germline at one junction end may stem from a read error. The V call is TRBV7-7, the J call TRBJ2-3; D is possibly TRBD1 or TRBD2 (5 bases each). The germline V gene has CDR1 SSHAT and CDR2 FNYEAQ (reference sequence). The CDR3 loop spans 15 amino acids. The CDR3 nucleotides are TGTGCTAGCAGCTCTGGTCCGGGGCTACCAGATACGCAGTATTTT. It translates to CASSSGPGLPDTQYF.